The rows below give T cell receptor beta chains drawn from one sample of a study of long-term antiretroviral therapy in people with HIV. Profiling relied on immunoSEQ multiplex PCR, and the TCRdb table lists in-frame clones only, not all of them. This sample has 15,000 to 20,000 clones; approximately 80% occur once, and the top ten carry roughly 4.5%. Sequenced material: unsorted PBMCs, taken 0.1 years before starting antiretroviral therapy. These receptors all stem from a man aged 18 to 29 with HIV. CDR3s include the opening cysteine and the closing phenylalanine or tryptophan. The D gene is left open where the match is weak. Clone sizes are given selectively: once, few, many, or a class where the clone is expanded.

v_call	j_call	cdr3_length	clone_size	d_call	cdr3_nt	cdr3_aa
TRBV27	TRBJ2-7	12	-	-	TGTGCCAGCAGTCCACGGTCTAGCGAGCAGTACTTC	CASSPRSSEQYF
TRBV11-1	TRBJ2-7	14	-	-	TGTGCCAGCAGATCGAACCAGGGCAGCTACGAGCAGTACTTC	CASRSNQGSYEQYF
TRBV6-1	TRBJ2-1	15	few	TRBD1	TGTGCCAGCGGTCCGGGACAGGGGGGCTACAATGAGCAGTTCTTC	CASGPGQGGYNEQFF
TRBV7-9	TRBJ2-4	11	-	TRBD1	TGTGCCAGCAGCTTAATGGACAGGGTGTACTTC	CASSLMDRVYF
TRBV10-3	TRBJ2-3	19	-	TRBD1	TGTGCCATCAGTGGAGCGAGCCGGACAGGGAGCAGTGGCGCAGATACGCAGTATTTT	CAISGASRTGSSGADTQYF
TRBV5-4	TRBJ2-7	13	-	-	TGTGCCAGCAGCTCGGACAATTCCTACGAGCAGTACTTC	CASSSDNSYEQYF
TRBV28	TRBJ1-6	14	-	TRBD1	TGTGCCAGCAGTTCGGTGAGACAGGGTTCACCCCTCCACTTT	CASSSVRQGSPLHF
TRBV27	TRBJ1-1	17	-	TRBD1	TGTGCCAGCAGTACCCGAATTGTGGACAGGGGTGGCACTGAAGCTTTCTTT	CASSTRIVDRGGTEAFF
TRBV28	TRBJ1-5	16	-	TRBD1	TGTGCCAGCAGTCCAGCCGGGACAGCAGCGGGTCAGCCCCAGCATTTT	CASSPAGTAAGQPQHF
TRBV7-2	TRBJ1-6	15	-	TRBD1	TGTGCCAGCAGCCCCGGACAGGAGATTAATTCACCCCTCCACTTT	CASSPGQEINSPLHF
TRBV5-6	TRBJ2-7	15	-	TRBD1	TGTGCCAGCAGCTTGGGGGTAGGGGGCGGGTACGAGCAGTACTTC	CASSLGVGGGYEQYF
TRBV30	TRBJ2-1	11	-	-	TGTGCCTCCACCGAGGGTAAGGAACAGTTCTTC	CASTEGKEQFF
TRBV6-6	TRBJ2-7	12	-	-	TGTGCCAGCAGGACAGAAAACTACGAGCAGTACTTC	CASRTENYEQYF
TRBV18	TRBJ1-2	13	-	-	TGTGCCAGCTCACCAAAAGACGCATATGGCTACACCTTC	CASSPKDAYGYTF
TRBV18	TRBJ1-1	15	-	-	TGTGCCAGCTCACCCTCCCGAGGGGACGGCACTGAAGCTTTCTTT	CASSPSRGDGTEAFF
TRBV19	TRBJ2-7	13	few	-	TGTGCCAGTAGTTCCGAGCCTGACTACGAGCAGTACTTC	CASSSEPDYEQYF
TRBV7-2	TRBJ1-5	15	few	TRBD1	TGTGCCAGCAGTAGACAGGGGGCGTCGAATCAGCCCCAGCATTTT	CASSRQGASNQPQHF
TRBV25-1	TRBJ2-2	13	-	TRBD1	TGTGCCAGCAGGGTAGGGGGCGCCGGGGAGCTGTTTTTT	CASRVGGAGELFF
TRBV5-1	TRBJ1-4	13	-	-	TGCGCCAGCAGCCGGGAGGTTTATGAAAAACTGTTTTTT	CASSREVYEKLFF
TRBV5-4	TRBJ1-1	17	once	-	TGTGCCAGCAGCTTGGGCCCGGGATCTGCACAGCACACTGAAGCTTTCTTT	CASSLGPGSAQHTEAFF
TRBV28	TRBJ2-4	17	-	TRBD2	TGTGCCAGCAGTCCGGCCGGGGGGGAGTTAGCCAAAAACATTCAGTACTTC	CASSPAGGELAKNIQYF
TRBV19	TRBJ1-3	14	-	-	TGTGCCACCTTTTCTCTGGGTTCTGGAAACACCATATATTTT	CATFSLGSGNTIYF
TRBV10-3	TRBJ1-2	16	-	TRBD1	TGTGCCATCAGTGATCTGGCAGGACAGGGATCTGATGGCTACACCTTC	CAISDLAGQGSDGYTF
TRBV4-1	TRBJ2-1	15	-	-	TGCGCCAGCAGCCAACAGTTTATTGGGTATGGTCGGCAGTTCTTC	CASSQQFIGYGRQFF
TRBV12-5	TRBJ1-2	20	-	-	TGTGCTAGTGGTTTCGTCCTGTTCGACCCAGGACAGAAACGAGGTAATGGCTACACCTTC	CASGFVLFDPGQKRGNGYTF
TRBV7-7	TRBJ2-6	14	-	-	TGTGCCAGCAGCGCCAACTCTGGGGCCAACGTCCTGACTTTC	CASSANSGANVLTF
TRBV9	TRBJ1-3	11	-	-	TGTGCCAGCAGCGTAGGGAACACCATATATTTT	CASSVGNTIYF
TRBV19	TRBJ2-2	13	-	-	TGTGCCAGTAGTATCTTACGCACCGGGGAGCTGTTTTTT	CASSILRTGELFF
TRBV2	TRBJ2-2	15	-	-	TGTGCCAGCAGTTCCGGGACACCGAACACCGGGGAGCTGTTTTTT	CASSSGTPNTGELFF
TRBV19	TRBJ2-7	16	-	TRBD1	TGTGCCAGTAGTATAAGGACGGGGACAGGGGGCTACGAGCAGTACTTC	CASSIRTGTGGYEQYF
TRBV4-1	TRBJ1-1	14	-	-	TGCGCCAGCAGCCAAGAACGGGTGAACACTGAAGCTTTCTTT	CASSQERVNTEAFF
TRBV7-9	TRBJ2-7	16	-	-	TGTGCCAGCAGCCCCCCTTCATCCGGGACCAGCTACGAGCAGTACTTC	CASSPPSSGTSYEQYF
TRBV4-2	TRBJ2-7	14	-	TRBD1	TGTGCCAGCAGCCAGGGGGACAGGGCTTACGAGCAGTACTTC	CASSQGDRAYEQYF
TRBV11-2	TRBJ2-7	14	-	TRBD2	TGTGCCAGCAGCCTCAGCGGGAGTTCGAACGAGCAGTACTTC	CASSLSGSSNEQYF
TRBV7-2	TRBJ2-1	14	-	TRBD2	TGTGCCAGCAGCACTAGCGGGGGTTACAATGAGCAGTTCTTC	CASSTSGGYNEQFF
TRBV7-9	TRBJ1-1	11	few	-	TGTGCCAGCAGCTTAGGCCTCGAAGCTTTCTTT	CASSLGLEAFF
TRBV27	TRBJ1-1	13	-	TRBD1	TGTGCCAGCAGTCCAAGGGACAGGGGTGAAGCTTTCTTT	CASSPRDRGEAFF
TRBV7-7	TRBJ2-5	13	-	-	TGTGCCAGCACGCCGGGCTGGGGGGAGACCCAGTACTTC	CASTPGWGETQYF
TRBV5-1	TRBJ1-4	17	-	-	TGCGCCAGCAGCCCCAACTCTGCAGGGACCACTAATGAAAAACTGTTTTTT	CASSPNSAGTTNEKLFF
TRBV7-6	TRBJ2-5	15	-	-	TGTGCCAGCAGCTTAGCGGGGGTGAATGGAGAGACCCAGTACTTC	CASSLAGVNGETQYF
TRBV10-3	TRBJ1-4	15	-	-	TGTGCCATCAGTGAGTCTACGGGAGCTAATGAAAAACTGTTTTTT	CAISESTGANEKLFF
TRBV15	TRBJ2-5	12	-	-	TGTGCCACCAGCTTCCCGGGGGAGACCCAGTACTTC	CATSFPGETQYF
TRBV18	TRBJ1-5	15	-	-	TGTGCCAGCTCAAAGGACACCGATAGCAATCAGCCCCAGCATTTT	CASSKDTDSNQPQHF
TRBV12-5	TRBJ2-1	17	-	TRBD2	TGTGCTAGTGGTTTGGTACCGGGGGGAAGCTCCTACAATGAGCAGTTCTTC	CASGLVPGGSSYNEQFF
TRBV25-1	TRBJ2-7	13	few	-	TGTGCCAGCAAAGGCCAGGCCTATCGGGAGCAGTACTTC	CASKGQAYREQYF
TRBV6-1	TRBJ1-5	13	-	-	TGTGCCAGCAGTGACGGCATTTATCAGCCCCAGCATTTT	CASSDGIYQPQHF
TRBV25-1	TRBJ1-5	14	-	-	TGTGCCAGCAGTGGAACAGGGTATAATCAGCCCCAGCATTTT	CASSGTGYNQPQHF
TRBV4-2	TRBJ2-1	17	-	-	TGTGCCAGCAGCCCACCCTCCCCAGGGGAAGCGTACAATGAGCAGTTCTTC	CASSPPSPGEAYNEQFF
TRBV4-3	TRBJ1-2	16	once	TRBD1	TGCGCCAGCAGCCAAGACCCCGGACAGGGGGCTCACGGCTACACCTTC	CASSQDPGQGAHGYTF
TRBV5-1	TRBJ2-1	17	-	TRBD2	TGCGCCAGCAGCTGGGCCGGGACTAGCGGACCTTACAATGAGCAGTTCTTC	CASSWAGTSGPYNEQFF
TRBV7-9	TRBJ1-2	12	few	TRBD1	TGTGCCAGCAGCAGGACAGGGGATGGCTACACCTTC	CASSRTGDGYTF
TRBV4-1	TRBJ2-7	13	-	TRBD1	TGCGCCAGCAGCCAGACAGGGGGGGGCGAGCAGTACTTC	CASSQTGGGEQYF
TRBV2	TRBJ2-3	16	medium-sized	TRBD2	TGTGCCAGCAGTGAACAGCTAGCGGGGGGCACAGATACGCAGTATTTT	CASSEQLAGGTDTQYF
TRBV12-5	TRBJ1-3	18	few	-	TGTGCTAGTGGTTTGTACCCCGGGCAGGCGGCGTCTGGAAACACCATATATTTT	CASGLYPGQAASGNTIYF
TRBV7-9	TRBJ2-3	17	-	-	TGTGCCAGCAGCTTAGGAAGCGGACGCACTAGCACAGATACGCAGTATTTT	CASSLGSGRTSTDTQYF
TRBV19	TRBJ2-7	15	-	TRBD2	TGTGCCAGTAGTGGGGCCGGGACTAGGCGCTACGAGCAGTACTTC	CASSGAGTRRYEQYF
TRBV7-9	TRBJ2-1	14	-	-	TGTGCCAGCAGCTTAATGCTAGAGACCAATGAGCAGTTCTTC	CASSLMLETNEQFF
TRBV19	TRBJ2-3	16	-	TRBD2	TGTGCCAGTAGCCCAACTAGCGGGGGGCACACAGATACGCAGTATTTT	CASSPTSGGHTDTQYF
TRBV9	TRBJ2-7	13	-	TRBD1	TGTGCCAGCAGCGTCGATTGGGGACAGGAGCAGTACTTC	CASSVDWGQEQYF
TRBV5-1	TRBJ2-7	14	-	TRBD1	TGCGCCAGCAGCCTGGGAGGGACAGGGGGCGAGCAGTACTTC	CASSLGGTGGEQYF